This TCR beta chain was sequenced during a study of T cell responses to AZD1222 COVID-19 vaccine. Findings of the study overall: The span of vaccine-associated CD4 TCRs extended across spike, with dominance at 160-218 and 743-854. Donors skewed white British and female; clonal diversity was possibly underestimated. Unmutated variant regions are reportedly the target of nearly half of TCRs that are spike-specific.

Produced via immunoSEQ multiplex PCR; TCRdb's table is partial and in-frame only. The table lists more than 110,000 clones, 80% to 90% of them singletons. The sample holds one count of this clone. The antigen is undetermined. The receptor was isolated from an adult in good health. The sequenced sample was peripheral blood, obtained on day 0 of AZD1222 vaccination.

This CDR3 reads CASSPWSSGTGSSEQYF. DNA for the CDR3: TGTGCCAGCTCACCCTGGAGCTCCGGGACAGGGAGCAGCGAGCAGTACTTC. The chain employs TRBV18 and TRBJ2-7; 9 bases line up with TRBD1. Germline V gene data show CDR1 as KGHSH and CDR2 as LQKENI. After removal of 3 bases from V and 6 bases from J, the junction contained 15 bases not matched to a gene. The CDR3 consists of 17 residues.